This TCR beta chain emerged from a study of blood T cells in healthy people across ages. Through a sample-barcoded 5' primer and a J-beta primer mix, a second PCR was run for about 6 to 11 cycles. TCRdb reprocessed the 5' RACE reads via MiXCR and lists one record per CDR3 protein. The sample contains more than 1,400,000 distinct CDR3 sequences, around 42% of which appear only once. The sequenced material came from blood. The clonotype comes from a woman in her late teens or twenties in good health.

Here the CDR3 reads CASRGAGATNEKLFF. In nucleotides, the CDR3 is TGTGCCAGCAGGGGGGCGGGGGCCACTAATGAAAAACTGTTTTTT. V is TRBV2 and J is TRBJ1-4, with D perhaps matching TRBD1 (6 bases). This CDR3 region has 15 residues. Germline V CDR1 and CDR2: SNHLY, FYNNEI. The V and J ends lost 6 bases and 2 bases respectively, with 13 bases between them.